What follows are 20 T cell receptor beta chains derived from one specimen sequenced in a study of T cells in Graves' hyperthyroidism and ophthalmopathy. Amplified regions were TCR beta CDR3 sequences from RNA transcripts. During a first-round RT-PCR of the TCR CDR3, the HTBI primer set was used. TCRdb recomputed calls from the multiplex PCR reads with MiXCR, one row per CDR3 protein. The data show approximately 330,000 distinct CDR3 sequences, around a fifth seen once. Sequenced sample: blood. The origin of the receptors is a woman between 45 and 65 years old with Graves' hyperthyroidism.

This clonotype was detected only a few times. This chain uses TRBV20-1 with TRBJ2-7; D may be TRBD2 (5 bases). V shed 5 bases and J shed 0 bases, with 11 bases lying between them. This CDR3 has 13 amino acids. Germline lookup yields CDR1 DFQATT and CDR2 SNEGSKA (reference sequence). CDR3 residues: CSAPLGSSYEQYF. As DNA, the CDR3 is TGCAGTGCTCCCCTAGGGAGCTCCTACGAGCAGTACTTC.

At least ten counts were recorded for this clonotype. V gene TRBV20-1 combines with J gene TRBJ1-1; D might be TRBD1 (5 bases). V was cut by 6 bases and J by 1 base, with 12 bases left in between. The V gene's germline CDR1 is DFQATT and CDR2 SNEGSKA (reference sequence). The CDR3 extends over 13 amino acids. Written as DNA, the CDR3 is TGCAGTGCGCCAGGGATGAAGAACACTGAAGCTTTCTTT. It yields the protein CSAPGMKNTEAFF.

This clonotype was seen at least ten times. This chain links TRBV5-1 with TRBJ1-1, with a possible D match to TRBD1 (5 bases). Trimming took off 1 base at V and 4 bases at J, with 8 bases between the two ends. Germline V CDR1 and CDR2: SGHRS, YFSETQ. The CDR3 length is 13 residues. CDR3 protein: CASSLPGRTEAFF. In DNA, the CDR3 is TGCGCCAGCAGCTTGCCAGGGCGCACTGAAGCTTTCTTT.

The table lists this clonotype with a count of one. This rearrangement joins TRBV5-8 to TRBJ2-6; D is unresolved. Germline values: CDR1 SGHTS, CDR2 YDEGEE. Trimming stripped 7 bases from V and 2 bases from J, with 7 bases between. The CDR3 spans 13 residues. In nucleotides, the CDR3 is TGTGCCAGCCCGGGCGCTGGGGCCAACGTCCTGACTTTC. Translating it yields CASPGAGANVLTF.

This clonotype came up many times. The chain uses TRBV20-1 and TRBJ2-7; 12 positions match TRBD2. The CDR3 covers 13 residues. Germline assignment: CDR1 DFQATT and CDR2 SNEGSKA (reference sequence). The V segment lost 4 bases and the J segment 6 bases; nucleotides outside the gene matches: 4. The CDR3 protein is CSATSGRAAEQYF. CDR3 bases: TGCAGTGCTACTAGCGGGAGGGCAGCCGAGCAGTACTTC.

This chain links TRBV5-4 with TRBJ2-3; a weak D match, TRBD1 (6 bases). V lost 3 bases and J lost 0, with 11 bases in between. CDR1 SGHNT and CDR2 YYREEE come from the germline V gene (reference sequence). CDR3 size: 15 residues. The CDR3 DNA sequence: TGTGCCAGCAGCTCCCAAGGGGGTAGCACAGATACGCAGTATTTT. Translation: CASSSQGGSTDTQYF.

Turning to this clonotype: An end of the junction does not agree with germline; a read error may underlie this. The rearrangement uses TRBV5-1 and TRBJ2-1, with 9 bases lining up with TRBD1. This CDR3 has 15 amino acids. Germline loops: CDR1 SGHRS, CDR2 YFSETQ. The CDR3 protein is CASSLLRDRANEQFF. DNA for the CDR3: TGTGCCAGCAGCTTGCTCCGGGACAGGGCTAATGAGCAGTTCTTC.

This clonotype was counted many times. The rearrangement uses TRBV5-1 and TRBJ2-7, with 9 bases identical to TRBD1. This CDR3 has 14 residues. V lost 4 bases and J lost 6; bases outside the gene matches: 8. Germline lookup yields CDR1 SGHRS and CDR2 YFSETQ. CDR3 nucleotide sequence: TGCGCCAGCAGCCCCGGGACAGGGAAAAGCGAGCAGTACTTC. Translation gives CASSPGTGKSEQYF. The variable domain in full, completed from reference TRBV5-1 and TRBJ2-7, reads KAGVTQTPRYLIKTRGQQVTLSCSPISGHRSVSWYQQTPGQGLQFLFEYFSETQRNKGNFPGRFSGRQFSNSRSEMNVSTLELGDSALYLCASSPGTGKSEQYFGPGTRLTVT.

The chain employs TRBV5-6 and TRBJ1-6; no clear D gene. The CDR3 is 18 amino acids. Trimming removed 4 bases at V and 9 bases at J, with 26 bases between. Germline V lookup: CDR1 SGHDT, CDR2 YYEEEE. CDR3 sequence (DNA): TGTGCCAGCAGCCCCCTGCCTCAACGCCCTGGGGAGATTTCACCCCTCCACTTT. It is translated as CASSPLPQRPGEISPLHF.

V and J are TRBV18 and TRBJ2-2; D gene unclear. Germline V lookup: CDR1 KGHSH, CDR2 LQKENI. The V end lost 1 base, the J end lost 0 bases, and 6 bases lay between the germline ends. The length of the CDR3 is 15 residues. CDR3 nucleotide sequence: TGTGCCAGCTCACCACGGCAGACGAACACCGGGGAGCTGTTTTTT. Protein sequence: CASSPRQTNTGELFF.

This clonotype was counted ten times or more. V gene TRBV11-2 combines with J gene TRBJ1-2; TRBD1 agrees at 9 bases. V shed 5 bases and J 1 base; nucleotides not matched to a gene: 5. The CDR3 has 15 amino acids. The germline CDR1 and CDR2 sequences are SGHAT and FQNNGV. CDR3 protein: CASSATGGHNYGYTF. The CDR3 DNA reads TGTGCCAGCAGCGCCACAGGGGGCCATAACTATGGCTACACCTTC.

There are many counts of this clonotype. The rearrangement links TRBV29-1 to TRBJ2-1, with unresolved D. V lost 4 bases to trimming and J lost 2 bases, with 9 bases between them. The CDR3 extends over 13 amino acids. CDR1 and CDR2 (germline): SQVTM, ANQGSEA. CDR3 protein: CSVVRLTYNEQFF. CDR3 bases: TGCAGCGTTGTTCGTCTGACCTACAATGAGCAGTTCTTC.

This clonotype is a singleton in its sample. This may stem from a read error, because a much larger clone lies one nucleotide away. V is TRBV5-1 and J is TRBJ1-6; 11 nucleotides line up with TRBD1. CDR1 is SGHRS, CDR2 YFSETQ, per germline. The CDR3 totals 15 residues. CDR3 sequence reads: CAGSHRDRGNSPLHF. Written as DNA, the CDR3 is TGCGCCGGCAGCCACCGGGACAGGGGGAATTCACCCCTCCACTTT.

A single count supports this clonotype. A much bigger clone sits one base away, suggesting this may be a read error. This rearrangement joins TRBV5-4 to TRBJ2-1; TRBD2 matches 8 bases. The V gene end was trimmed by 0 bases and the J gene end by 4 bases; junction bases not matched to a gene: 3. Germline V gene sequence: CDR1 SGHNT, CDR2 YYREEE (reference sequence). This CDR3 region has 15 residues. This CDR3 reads CASSLELAAYNEQFF. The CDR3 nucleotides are TGTGCCAGCAGCTTGGAACTAGCGGCTTACAATGAGCAGTTCTTC.

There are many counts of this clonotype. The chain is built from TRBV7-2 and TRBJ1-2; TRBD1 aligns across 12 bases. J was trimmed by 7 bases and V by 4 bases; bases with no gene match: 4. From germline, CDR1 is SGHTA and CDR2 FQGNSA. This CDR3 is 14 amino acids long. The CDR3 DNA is TGTGCCAGCAGCTATGGGGACAGGGGGCTTGGCTACACCTTC. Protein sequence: CASSYGDRGLGYTF.

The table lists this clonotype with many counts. CDR3 sequence: CASSPLGGAGTEAFF. The CDR3 DNA sequence: TGTGCCAGCAGTCCCTTAGGGGGCGCCGGCACTGAAGCTTTCTTT. This chain links TRBV7-9 with TRBJ1-1, with 7 bases aligning to TRBD1. The J segment lost 4 bases and the V segment lost 6 bases, leaving 11 bases of the junction unmatched. This CDR3 is built from 15 residues. Germline-derived CDR1 and CDR2 are SEHNR and FQNEAQ (reference sequence).

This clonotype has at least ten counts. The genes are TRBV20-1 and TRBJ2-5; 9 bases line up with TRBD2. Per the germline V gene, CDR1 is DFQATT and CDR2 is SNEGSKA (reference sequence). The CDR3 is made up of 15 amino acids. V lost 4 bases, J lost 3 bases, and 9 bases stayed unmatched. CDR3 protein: CSAIAPSGVEETQYF. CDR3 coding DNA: TGCAGTGCTATAGCCCCTAGCGGGGTAGAAGAGACCCAGTACTTC.

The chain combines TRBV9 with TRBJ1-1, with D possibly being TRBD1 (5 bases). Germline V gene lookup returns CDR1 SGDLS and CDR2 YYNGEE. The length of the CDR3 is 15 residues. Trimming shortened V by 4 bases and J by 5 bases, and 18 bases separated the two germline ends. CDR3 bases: TGTGCCAGCAGCCCCCGTTCCACGGGGCGTACTGAAGCTTTCTTT. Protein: CASSPRSTGRTEAFF.

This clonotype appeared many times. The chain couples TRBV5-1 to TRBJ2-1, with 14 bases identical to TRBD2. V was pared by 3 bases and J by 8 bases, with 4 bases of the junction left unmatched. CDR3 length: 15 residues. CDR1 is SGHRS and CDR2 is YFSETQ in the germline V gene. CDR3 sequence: CASSWGLAGADEQFF. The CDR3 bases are TGCGCCAGCAGCTGGGGACTAGCGGGAGCGGATGAGCAGTTCTTC.

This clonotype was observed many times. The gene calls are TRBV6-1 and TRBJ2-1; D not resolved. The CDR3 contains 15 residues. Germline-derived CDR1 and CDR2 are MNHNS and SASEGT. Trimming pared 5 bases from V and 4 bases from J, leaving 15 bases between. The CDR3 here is CASSPYPTGYNEQFF. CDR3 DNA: TGTGCCAGCAGTCCTTACCCTACCGGGTACAATGAGCAGTTCTTC.